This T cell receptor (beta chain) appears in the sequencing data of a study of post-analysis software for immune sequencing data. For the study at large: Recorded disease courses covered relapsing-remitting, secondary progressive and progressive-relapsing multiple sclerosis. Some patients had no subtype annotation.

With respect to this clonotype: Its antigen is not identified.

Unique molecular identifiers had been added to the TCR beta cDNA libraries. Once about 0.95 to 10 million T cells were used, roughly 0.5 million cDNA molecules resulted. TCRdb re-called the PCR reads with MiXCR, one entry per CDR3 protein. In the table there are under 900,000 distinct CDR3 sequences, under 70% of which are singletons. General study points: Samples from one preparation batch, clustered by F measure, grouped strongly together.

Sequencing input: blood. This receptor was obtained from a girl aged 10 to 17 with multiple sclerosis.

The CDR3 DNA follows: TGCGCCAGCAGCCAACACGTTAGCGGGGGACGCACAGATACGCAGTATTTT. Residues: CASSQHVSGGRTDTQYF. The V call is TRBV5-1, the J call TRBJ2-3; 9 positions agree with TRBD2. The germline CDR1 and CDR2 sequences are SGHRS and YFSETQ. Trimming took 4 bases from V and 1 from J; bases not matched to a gene: 10. The CDR3 contains 17 residues.